The 24 T cell receptor beta chains in this list originate from one sample, sequenced in a study of shared clonotypes between healthy human individuals. TCRdb's copy holds only in-frame clones and misses some; the assay was immunoSEQ multiplex PCR. This table holds approximately 500,000 clones, 90% to 97% found once. The sequencing sample was made of naive CD4+ T cells sorted from blood. The sample's subset: CD45RA+ positively selected. Receptors originate from a woman aged 25 to 39 in good health.

CDR3 in DNA: TGTGCCAGCAGTTTACTAGCGGGAGGCCAGGGGGATGAGCAGTTCTTC. It encodes CASSLLAGGQGDEQFF. This rearrangement joins TRBV28 to TRBJ2-1, with 11 bases fitting TRBD2. Per the germline V gene, CDR1 is MDHEN and CDR2 is SYDVKM. The CDR3 runs 16 residues. The V and J ends lost 2 bases and 8 bases, in that order; junction bases with no gene match: 8.

V is TRBV7-8 and J is TRBJ2-7; 9 bases align to TRBD2. The CDR3 totals 14 residues. Trimming removed 5 bases from V and 4 bases from J; junction bases left unmatched: 6. Germline V lookup: CDR1 SGHVS, CDR2 FQNEAQ. In DNA, the CDR3 is TGTGCCAGCAGCCCGACTAGCGGAGATTACGAGCAGTACTTC. This gives the protein CASSPTSGDYEQYF.

This clone showed up just once. The chain uses TRBV10-3 and TRBJ2-5; the match to TRBD1 covers 11 bases. CDR1 and CDR2 from the germline V gene are ENHRY and SYGVKD. J lost 4 bases, V lost 6 bases, and 7 bases had no gene match. The CDR3 covers 15 residues. Here the CDR3 reads CAISASGTGGETQYF. In DNA form, the CDR3 reads TGTGCCATCAGCGCCTCCGGGACAGGGGGAGAGACCCAGTACTTC.

This clone was counted a single time. The chain links TRBV6-4 to TRBJ1-1, with TRBD1 identical over 7 bases. The trim removed 5 bases at V and 11 bases at J, leaving 11 bases unmatched. Germline CDR1 is MRHNA and CDR2 is SNTAGT. The CDR3 loop spans 13 amino acids. CDR3 protein: CASSSEVGGAAFF. The CDR3 nucleotides read TGTGCCAGCAGTTCGGAGGTAGGGGGCGCGGCTTTCTTT.

The V gene is TRBV18, the J gene TRBJ2-5; possible D gene TRBD2, 6 bases. CDR3 length equals 14 residues. CDR1 is KGHSH and CDR2 is LQKENI in the germline V gene. With 2 bases removed from V and 11 bases from J, the gap between germline ends came to 18 bases. CDR3 in DNA: TGTGCCAGCTCACCAGGTTGGGGCGGGACTCAGCAGTACTTC. Translated: CASSPGWGGTQQYF.

The chain couples TRBV21-1 to TRBJ2-7; the table calls TRBD1, which could not be checked here. TRBV21-1 is listed as a pseudogene. The CDR3 has 14 amino acids. CDR3 residues: CATPRDRVLYEQYF. CDR3 DNA sequence: TGTGCCACCCCGAGGGACAGGGTTTTGTACGAGCAGTACTTC.

The V call is TRBV6-6, the J call TRBJ2-2, with D possibly TRBD1 on 6 matching bases. The germline V and J ends were trimmed by 8 bases and 2 bases, with 12 bases remaining between them. The CDR3 is 14 residues long. Germline-derived CDR1 and CDR2 are MNHNY and SVGAGI (reference sequence). The CDR3 reads CASQVDSNTGELFF. The CDR3 bases are TGTGCCAGCCAAGTGGACAGTAACACCGGGGAGCTGTTTTTT.

In nucleotides, the CDR3 is TGTGCCAACGGGGGGGACTATGGCTACACCTTC. Its translation: CANGGDYGYTF. V usage is TRBV28 and J usage is TRBJ1-2; the D gene is possibly TRBD1 (5 bases). This CDR3 comprises 11 residues. The V and J ends lost 10 bases and 3 bases respectively, with 9 bases between them. Germline V gene data show CDR1 as MDHEN and CDR2 as SYDVKM.

This rearrangement joins TRBV11-3 to TRBJ2-7, with TRBD1 identical over 8 bases. This CDR3 spans 16 amino acids. Trimming took 5 bases from V and 5 from J; bases not matched to a gene: 14. Germline lookup yields CDR1 SGHNT and CDR2 YENEEA. CDR3 bases: TGTGCCAGCAGCCCGGGGACCGGGACAGGTCGCGACGAGCAGTACTTC. Protein: CASSPGTGTGRDEQYF.

This chain joins TRBV20-1 and TRBJ2-5; D gene unclear. The end of the DNA is better explained by TRBJ2-7, so the J call may be wrong. This CDR3 spans 9 amino acids. Germline CDR1 reads DFQATT; CDR2 reads SNEGSKA (reference sequence). The CDR3 protein is CSAAYEQYF. The CDR3 coding sequence is TGCAGTGCAGCCTACGAGCAGTACTTC.

The chain combines TRBV10-3 with TRBJ2-3, with 10 bases lining up with TRBD1. The CDR3 totals 15 residues. After removal of 10 bases from V and 7 bases from J, the junction contained 14 bases not matched to a gene. Germline values: CDR1 ENHRY, CDR2 SYGVKD. The DNA for the CDR3 is TGTGCCACCGGGGCGGGACAGGGGTCACGGAATACGCAGTATTTT. It encodes CATGAGQGSRNTQYF.

This clone was observed once. The V gene is TRBV6-5, the J gene TRBJ2-1, with unresolved D. Germline CDR1 MNHEY, CDR2 SVGAGI. The CDR3 totals 16 residues. V gave up 1 base and J gave up 0 bases, with 10 bases separating them. The CDR3 DNA follows: TGTGCCAGCAGTTACTGGGCTGATAGCTCCTACAATGAGCAGTTCTTC. As protein: CASSYWADSSYNEQFF.

The V and J genes are TRBV28 and TRBJ2-5; TRBD1 matches 7 bases. The CDR3 runs to 13 residues. The V segment lost 6 bases and the J segment 3 bases; nucleotides outside the gene matches: 4. The germline gives CDR1 MDHEN, CDR2 SYDVKM. The DNA of the CDR3 is TGTGCCAGCAGGTCCAGGGGGAAAGAGACCCAGTACTTC. Translating gives CASRSRGKETQYF. Together with reference TRBV28 and TRBJ2-5, the CDR3 gives the full variable domain: DVKVTQSSRYLVKRTGEKVFLECVQDMDHENMFWYRQDPGLGLRLIYFSYDVKMKEKGDIPEGYSVSREKKERFSLILESASTNQTSMYLCASRSRGKETQYFGPGTRLLVL.

This chain joins TRBV11-2 and TRBJ1-2; D ambiguous. Germline CDR1 reads SGHAT; CDR2 reads FQNNGV. V was clipped by 5 bases and J by 3 bases, with 25 bases between them. The CDR3 contains 18 residues. The CDR3 loop reads CASSATFIRVSSDYGYTF. DNA of the CDR3: TGTGCCAGCAGCGCTACTTTTATCCGGGTCTCGTCTGACTATGGCTACACCTTC.

Concerning this clone: Other nucleotide sequences in the sample specify the same CDR3. The chain links TRBV28 to TRBJ1-1, with D perhaps TRBD1 (6 bases). V was clipped by 4 bases and J by 1 base, with 10 bases between them. The CDR3 has 14 amino acids. The germline gives CDR1 MDHEN, CDR2 SYDVKM. The CDR3 loop is CASSSGGRNTEAFF. The CDR3 nucleotides read TGTGCCAGCAGTTCGGGGGGGCGGAACACTGAAGCTTTCTTT.

The J gene is TRBJ1-4, the V gene TRBV18; D is unresolved. Germline loops: CDR1 KGHSH, CDR2 LQKENI. CDR3 length: 14 amino acids. Trimming took 3 bases from V and 9 from J, leaving 14 bases between them. The CDR3 is CASSPTRGFQKLFF. The CDR3 coding sequence is TGTGCCAGCTCACCGACCCGTGGCTTCCAAAAACTGTTTTTT. Together with reference TRBV18 and TRBJ1-4, the CDR3 gives the full variable domain: NAGVMQNPRHLVRRRGQEARLRCSPMKGHSHVYWYRQLPEEGLKFMVYLQKENIIDESGMPKERFSAEFPKEGPSILRIQQVVRGDSAAYFCASSPTRGFQKLFFGSGTQLSVL.

This chain connects TRBV18 to TRBJ1-1; D is unresolved. This CDR3 spans 15 amino acids. V dropped 2 bases and J dropped 5 bases, with 15 bases sitting between them. Germline-derived CDR1 and CDR2 are KGHSH and LQKENI. The CDR3 region has the DNA TGTGCCAGCTCACCAAGCACACTCGATATGACTGAAGCTTTCTTT. This translates into CASSPSTLDMTEAFF. Complete variable domain (other parts from reference TRBV18 and TRBJ1-1): NAGVMQNPRHLVRRRGQEARLRCSPMKGHSHVYWYRQLPEEGLKFMVYLQKENIIDESGMPKERFSAEFPKEGPSILRIQQVVRGDSAAYFCASSPSTLDMTEAFFGQGTRLTVV.

Only one count was recorded for this clone. The gene calls are TRBV10-2 and TRBJ2-2; 11 positions agree with TRBD2. CDR1 and CDR2 (germline): WSHSY, SAAADI. The length of the CDR3 is 14 residues. The trim removed 6 bases at V and 5 bases at J, leaving 2 bases unmatched. The DNA for the CDR3 is TGCGCCAGCAGAGGGACTAGCGGAACCGGGGAGCTGTTTTTT. It specifies CASRGTSGTGELFF.

The chain joins TRBV5-1 to TRBJ1-3; D is uncertain. This CDR3 comprises 14 residues. Trimming took 2 bases from V and 0 from J, leaving 6 bases between them. Germline values: CDR1 SGHRS, CDR2 YFSETQ. This CDR3 reads CASSFTSSGNTIYF. The DNA for the CDR3 is TGCGCCAGCAGCTTTACTAGCTCTGGAAACACCATATATTTT.

This chain links TRBV29-1 with TRBJ2-7; D possibly corresponds to TRBD2 (5 bases). The ends were cut back, 5 bases at V and 1 base at J, with 9 bases in the middle. CDR1 and CDR2 from the germline V gene are SQVTM and ANQGSEA. CDR3 length: 12 residues. DNA of the CDR3: TGCAGCGTTCGGGGTTCGTCCTACGAGCAGTACTTC. As protein: CSVRGSSYEQYF.

The rearrangement uses TRBV18 and TRBJ1-3, with D perhaps TRBD1 (5 bases). Germline CDR1 reads KGHSH; CDR2 reads LQKENI. Deletions cut 2 bases from V and 2 bases from J, with 7 bases between. The CDR3 length is 14 residues. DNA of the CDR3: TGTGCCAGCTCACCAGCGACAGCTGGAAACACCATATATTTT. Translated: CASSPATAGNTIYF.

J is TRBJ2-5 and V is TRBV19; D is uncertain. V lost 1 base, J lost 1 base, and 4 bases lay in between. Per germline, CDR1 LNHDA and CDR2 SQIVND (reference sequence). The CDR3 contains 13 residues. CDR3 coding DNA: TGTGCCAGTAGTATAGGGAGCCAAGAGACCCAGTACTTC. This encodes CASSIGSQETQYF.

This rearrangement joins TRBV19 to TRBJ1-5; D not resolved. There are 17 residues in the CDR3. Germline CDR1 LNHDA, CDR2 SQIVND (reference sequence). The V gene lost 6 bases and the J gene lost 0 bases, with 18 bases spanning the gap. This CDR3 is CASRDQATSYSNQPQHF. The DNA of the CDR3 is TGTGCCAGTAGAGACCAGGCGACCTCCTATAGCAATCAGCCCCAGCATTTT.

The J gene is TRBJ2-7, the V gene TRBV18; tentatively, D is TRBD1 (6 bases). The V gene lost 2 bases and the J gene lost 5 bases, with 16 bases spanning the gap. CDR3 size: 15 residues. From germline, CDR1 is KGHSH and CDR2 LQKENI. CDR3 loop: CASSPTLQGWNEQYF. In nucleotides, the CDR3 is TGTGCCAGCTCACCAACGCTACAGGGATGGAACGAGCAGTACTTC.